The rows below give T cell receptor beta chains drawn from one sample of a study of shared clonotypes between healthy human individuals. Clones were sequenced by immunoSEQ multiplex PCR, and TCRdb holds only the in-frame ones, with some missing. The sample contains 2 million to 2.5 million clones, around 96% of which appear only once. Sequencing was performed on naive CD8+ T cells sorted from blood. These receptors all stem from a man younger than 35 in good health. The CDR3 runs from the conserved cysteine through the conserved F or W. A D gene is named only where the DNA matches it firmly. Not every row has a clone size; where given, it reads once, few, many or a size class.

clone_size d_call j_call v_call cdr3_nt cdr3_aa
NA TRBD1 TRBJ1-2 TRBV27 TGTGCCAGCAGTTTTCAGGGGGCGAATGGCTACACCTTC CASSFQGANGYTF
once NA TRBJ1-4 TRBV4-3 TGCGCCAGCAGAGAAAGAGAGGGGGGCTCGGGTGAAAAACTGTTTTTT CASREREGGSGEKLFF
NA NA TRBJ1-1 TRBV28 TGTGCCAGCAGTCTTGGGGTGGGCTTGTACACTGAAGCTTTCTTT CASSLGVGLYTEAFF
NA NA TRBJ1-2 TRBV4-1 TGCGCCAGCAGCCAGTTGACAGGCTACTATGGCTACACCTTC CASSQLTGYYGYTF
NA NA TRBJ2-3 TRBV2 TGTGCCAGCAGGGAGGCAGGCGCCTTGGGCACAGATACGCAGTATTTT CASREAGALGTDTQYF
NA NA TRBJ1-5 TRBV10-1 TGCGCCAGCAGTGCGCACCAGAATCAGCCCCAGCATTTT CASSAHQNQPQHF
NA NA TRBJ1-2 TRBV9 TGTGCCAGCAGCGCAGGCCCCCAGGGATCCTATGGCTACACCTTC CASSAGPQGSYGYTF
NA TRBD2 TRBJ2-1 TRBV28 TGTGCCAGCAGTTCACTAGCGGGGGTACTTAATGAGCAGTTCTTC CASSSLAGVLNEQFF
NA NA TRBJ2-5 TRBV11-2 TGTGCCAGCAGCTTAGCGAAGAGCAGCGGGGAGACCCAGTACTTC CASSLAKSSGETQYF
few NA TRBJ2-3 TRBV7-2 TGTGCCAGCAGCTTAGGCACAGATACGCAGTATTTT CASSLGTDTQYF
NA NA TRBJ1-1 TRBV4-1 TGCGCCAGCAGCCAAGATTCAGGGGCGAACACTGAAGCTTTCTTT CASSQDSGANTEAFF
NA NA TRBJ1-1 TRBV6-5 TGTGCCAGCAGTTATGGGTTCAGAACTGAAGCTTTCTTT CASSYGFRTEAFF
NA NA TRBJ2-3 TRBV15 TGTGCCACCACTTCGGGACTTTCAGATACGCAGTATTTT CATTSGLSDTQYF
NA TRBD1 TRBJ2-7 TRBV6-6 TGTGCCAGCACCCTAAGGGGACAGTACGAGCAGTACTTC CASTLRGQYEQYF
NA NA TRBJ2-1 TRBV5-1 TGCGCCAGCAGCTTGTCATCCCTTTACAATGAGCAGTTCTTC CASSLSSLYNEQFF
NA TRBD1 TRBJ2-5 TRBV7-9 TGTGCCAGCAGCTCCGACAGGGTATGGCAAGAGACCCAGTACTTC CASSSDRVWQETQYF
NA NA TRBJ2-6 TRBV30 TGTGCCTGGAGTCCCGTCGGGGCCAACGTCCTGACTTTC CAWSPVGANVLTF
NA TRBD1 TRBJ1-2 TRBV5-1 TGCGCCAGCAGCCAGGACAGGACTAACTATGGCTACACCTTC CASSQDRTNYGYTF
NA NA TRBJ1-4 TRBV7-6 TGTGCCAGCAGCCCCAGGCAGGGAAACGAAAAACTGTTTTTT CASSPRQGNEKLFF
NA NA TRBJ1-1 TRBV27 TGTGCCAGCAGTCGGCAGGGGTCTCACACTGAAGCTTTCTTT CASSRQGSHTEAFF
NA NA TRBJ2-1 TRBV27 TGTGCCAGCAGTTTGCAAGATTACAATGAGCAGTTCTTC CASSLQDYNEQFF
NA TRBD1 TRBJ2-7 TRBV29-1 TGCAGCGCTGGGGTGCCGGGACAGGGGTCGTACGAGCAGTACTTC CSAGVPGQGSYEQYF